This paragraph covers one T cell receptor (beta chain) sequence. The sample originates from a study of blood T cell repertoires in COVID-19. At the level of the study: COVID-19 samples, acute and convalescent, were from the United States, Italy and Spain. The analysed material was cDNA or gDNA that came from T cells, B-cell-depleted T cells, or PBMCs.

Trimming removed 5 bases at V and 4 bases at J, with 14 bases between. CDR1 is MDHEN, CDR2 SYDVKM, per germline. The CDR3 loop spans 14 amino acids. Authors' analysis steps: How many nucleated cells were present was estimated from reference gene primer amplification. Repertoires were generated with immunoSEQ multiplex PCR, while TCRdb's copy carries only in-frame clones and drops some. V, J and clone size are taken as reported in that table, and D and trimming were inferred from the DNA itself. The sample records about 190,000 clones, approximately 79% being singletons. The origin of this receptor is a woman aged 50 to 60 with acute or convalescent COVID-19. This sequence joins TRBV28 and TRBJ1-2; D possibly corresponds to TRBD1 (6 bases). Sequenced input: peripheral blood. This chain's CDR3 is CASSPPNRVYGYTF. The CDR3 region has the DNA TGTGCCAGCAGTCCCCCGAACAGGGTCTATGGCTACACCTTC.